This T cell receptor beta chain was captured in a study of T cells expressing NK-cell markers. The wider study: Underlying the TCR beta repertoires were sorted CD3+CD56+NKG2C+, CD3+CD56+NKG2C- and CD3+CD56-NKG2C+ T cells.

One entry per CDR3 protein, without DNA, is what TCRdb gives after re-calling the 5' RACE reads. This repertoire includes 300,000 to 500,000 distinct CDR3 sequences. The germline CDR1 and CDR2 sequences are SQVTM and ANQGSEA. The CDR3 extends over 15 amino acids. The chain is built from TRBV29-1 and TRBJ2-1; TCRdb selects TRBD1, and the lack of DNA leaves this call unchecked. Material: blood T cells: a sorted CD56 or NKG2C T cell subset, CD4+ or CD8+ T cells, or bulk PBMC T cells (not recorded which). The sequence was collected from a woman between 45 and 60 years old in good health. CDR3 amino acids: CSVDRGSPIRDEQFF.